These T cell receptor beta chains were read from a single sample in a study of T cells in Graves' hyperthyroidism and ophthalmopathy. TCRdb re-derived calls from the multiplex PCR reads in MiXCR, one entry per CDR3 protein. The sample carries 750,000 to 950,000 distinct CDR3 sequences, approximately 40% recorded once. The specimen sequenced was blood. The origin of the receptors is a young man with Graves' hyperthyroidism. Each CDR3 is given with its conserved first and last residue. Fields, in order: clone size, J gene, V gene, D gene, CDR3 DNA, CDR3 protein. D genes are given only for firm matches. Clone size, where shown, is once, few, many, or a class for clones that have expanded.

clone size: many
J gene: TRBJ2-2
V gene: TRBV7-3
D gene: TRBD2
CDR3 DNA: TGTGCCAGCAGCGACAACCCGGGGCGGGAGGACACCGGGGAGCTGTTTTTT
CDR3 protein: CASSDNPGREDTGELFF

clone size: many
J gene: TRBJ2-7
V gene: TRBV7-9
D gene: NA
CDR3 DNA: TGTGCCAGCAGGAGACAGGTGGGCGAGCAGTACTTC
CDR3 protein: CASRRQVGEQYF

clone size: many
J gene: TRBJ2-2
V gene: TRBV7-9
D gene: TRBD2
CDR3 DNA: TGTGCCAGCAGCTTTAGCGGGAGGACCACCGGGGAGCTGTTTTTT
CDR3 protein: CASSFSGRTTGELFF

clone size: many
J gene: TRBJ1-2
V gene: TRBV12-3/TRBV12-4
D gene: NA
CDR3 DNA: TGTGCCAGCAGCATTGGGGACTATGGCTACACCTTC
CDR3 protein: CASSIGDYGYTF

clone size: NA
J gene: TRBJ1-2
V gene: TRBV2
D gene: TRBD1
CDR3 DNA: TGTGCCAGCATCCGAGGGGGCGAGTATGGCTACACCTTC
CDR3 protein: CASIRGGEYGYTF

clone size: NA
J gene: TRBJ1-2
V gene: TRBV7-6
D gene: NA
CDR3 DNA: TGTGCCAGCAGTCCACTAGCGGGAGACAACACCTTC
CDR3 protein: CASSPLAGDNTF

clone size: many
J gene: TRBJ1-5
V gene: TRBV20-1
D gene: TRBD1
CDR3 DNA: TGCAGTGCGGCCTGGGGACAGACTCAGCCCCAGCATTTT
CDR3 protein: CSAAWGQTQPQHF

clone size: few
J gene: TRBJ1-5
V gene: TRBV7-9
D gene: NA
CDR3 DNA: TGTGCCAGCAGCTTAGCCCCCGAGAGTGGGGATCAGCCCCAGCATTTT
CDR3 protein: CASSLAPESGDQPQHF

clone size: few
J gene: TRBJ2-7
V gene: TRBV19
D gene: TRBD1
CDR3 DNA: TGTGCCAGTAGTAATCCGGGACAGGCTACCTACGAGCAGTACTTC
CDR3 protein: CASSNPGQATYEQYF

clone size: few
J gene: TRBJ2-7
V gene: TRBV4-1
D gene: NA
CDR3 DNA: TGCGCCAGCAGCCAGGGTGACAGTAACTACGAGCAGTACTTC
CDR3 protein: CASSQGDSNYEQYF

clone size: NA
J gene: TRBJ2-5
V gene: TRBV7-8
D gene: NA
CDR3 DNA: TGTGCCAGCAGCTTAGTCCCGGGATCAATTAAAGGGGAGACCCAGTACTTC
CDR3 protein: CASSLVPGSIKGETQYF

clone size: few
J gene: TRBJ2-5
V gene: TRBV6-5
D gene: TRBD2
CDR3 DNA: TGTGCCAGCAGGAGCGGGACGGGGGAGACCCAGTACTTC
CDR3 protein: CASRSGTGETQYF

clone size: NA
J gene: TRBJ2-7
V gene: TRBV4-1
D gene: NA
CDR3 DNA: TGCGCCAGCAGCCAAGTTGGCGGGGACTACGAGCAGTACTTC
CDR3 protein: CASSQVGGDYEQYF

clone size: many
J gene: TRBJ1-4
V gene: TRBV19
D gene: NA
CDR3 DNA: TGTGCCAGTAGTCCGGGCGGGGGCGGTGAAAAACTGTTTTTT
CDR3 protein: CASSPGGGGEKLFF

clone size: many
J gene: TRBJ2-7
V gene: TRBV25-1
D gene: TRBD1
CDR3 DNA: TGTGCCAGCAGTGACCAGGGGGACCACGAGCAGTACTTC
CDR3 protein: CASSDQGDHEQYF

clone size: many
J gene: TRBJ2-7
V gene: TRBV7-2
D gene: NA
CDR3 DNA: TGTGCCAGCAGCTTAATGCGTGCAGGGACGGGCGAGCAGTACTTC
CDR3 protein: CASSLMRAGTGEQYF

clone size: NA
J gene: TRBJ2-7
V gene: TRBV15
D gene: NA
CDR3 DNA: TGTGCCACCAGCACCCTGGGCGGAGGGGCCTACGAGCAGTACTTC
CDR3 protein: CATSTLGGGAYEQYF